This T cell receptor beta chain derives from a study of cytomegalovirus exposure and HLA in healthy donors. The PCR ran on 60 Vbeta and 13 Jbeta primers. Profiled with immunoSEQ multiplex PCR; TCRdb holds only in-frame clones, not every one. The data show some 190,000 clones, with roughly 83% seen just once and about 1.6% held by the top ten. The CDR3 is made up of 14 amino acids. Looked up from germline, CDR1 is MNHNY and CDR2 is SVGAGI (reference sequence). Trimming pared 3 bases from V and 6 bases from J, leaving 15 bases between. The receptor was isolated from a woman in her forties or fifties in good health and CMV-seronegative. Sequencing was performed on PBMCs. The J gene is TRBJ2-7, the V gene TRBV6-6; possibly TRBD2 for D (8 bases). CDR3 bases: TGTGCCAGCAGTTATACAGGGGCGGGAGGCGAGCAGTACTTC. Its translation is CASSYTGAGGEQYF.